The next 28 T cell receptor beta chains were all read from a single sample in a study of beta chain features in type 1 diabetes. The authors reverse transcribed all of the isolated RNA, so sequencing captured expressed TCRB transcripts. Produced via immunoSEQ multiplex PCR; TCRdb's table is partial and in-frame only. The sample lists hundreds of thousands of clones; roughly 15% were seen once. Sequencing used naive CD4+ T cells from blood. All receptors come from a man aged 18 to 35 in good health.

This rearrangement joins TRBV28 to TRBJ1-1, with TRBD1 matching over 10 bases. The length of the CDR3 is 16 residues. Germline CDR1 MDHEN, CDR2 SYDVKM. V was pared by 7 bases and J by 7 bases, with 15 bases of the junction left unmatched. CDR3 sequence: CASNTIGTGVPYEAFF. In nucleotides, the CDR3 is TGTGCCAGCAATACCATAGGGACAGGGGTACCCTATGAAGCTTTCTTT. The full variable domain, in which reference TRBV28 and TRBJ1-1 provide the parts outside the CDR3, is DVKVTQSSRYLVKRTGEKVFLECVQDMDHENMFWYRQDPGLGLRLIYFSYDVKMKEKGDIPEGYSVSREKKERFSLILESASTNQTSMYLCASNTIGTGVPYEAFFGQGTRLTVV.

This clone has only a few counts. This chain links TRBV5-4 with TRBJ1-3; D unresolved. CDR1 is SGHNT and CDR2 is YYREEE in the germline V gene (reference sequence). There are 14 residues in the CDR3. The V end lost 0 bases, the J end lost 0 bases, and 4 bases lay between the germline ends. The CDR3 sequence: CASSLDPSGNTIYF. Here the CDR3 DNA reads TGTGCCAGCAGCTTGGACCCCTCTGGAAACACCATATATTTT.

The gene calls are TRBV18 and TRBJ2-7, with 10 bases fitting TRBD1. The CDR3 totals 15 residues. V shed 5 bases, J shed 5 bases, and the junction held 9 bases outside the gene matches. Germline-derived CDR1 and CDR2 are KGHSH and LQKENI. The CDR3 DNA reads TGTGCCAGCTCAGTACTCGGGACAGGGGACCACGAGCAGTACTTC. Translating gives CASSVLGTGDHEQYF.

This chain links TRBV7-9 with TRBJ1-2; weak D call: TRBD1 (6 bases). V shed 1 base and J shed 4 bases, with 13 bases lying between them. This CDR3 comprises 15 residues. Germline CDR1 SEHNR, CDR2 FQNEAQ (reference sequence). The CDR3 loop is CASSLGAGATYGYTF. In DNA form, the CDR3 reads TGTGCCAGCAGCTTAGGGGCAGGGGCTACCTATGGCTACACCTTC.

This clone was recorded a few times. The chain is built from TRBV7-2 and TRBJ2-1; a possible D gene is TRBD1 (6 bases). The CDR3 runs 13 residues. Trimming removed 1 base at V and 10 bases at J, with 11 bases between. Looked up from germline, CDR1 is SGHTA and CDR2 is FQGNSA. The CDR3 here is CASSLVWGLEQFF. CDR3 DNA sequence: TGTGCCAGCAGCTTAGTCTGGGGGCTGGAGCAGTTCTTC.

To note about this clone: This CDR3 is also generated by other DNA sequences in the sample. This rearrangement joins TRBV9 to TRBJ2-5; 11 nucleotides line up with TRBD2. The germline gives CDR1 SGDLS, CDR2 YYNGEE. With 3 bases clipped from V and 2 bases from J, the junction kept 6 bases outside the gene matches. CDR3 length: 16 amino acids. The CDR3 loop reads CASSAALAGGQETQYF. For the CDR3, the DNA is TGTGCCAGCAGCGCTGCTCTAGCGGGGGGACAAGAGACCCAGTACTTC. The complete variable domain, with remaining parts taken from reference TRBV9 and TRBJ2-5, reads DSGVTQTPKHLITATGQRVTLRCSPRSGDLSVYWYQQSLDQGLQFLIQYYNGEERAKGNILERFSAQQFPDLHSELNLSSLELGDSALYFCASSAALAGGQETQYFGPGTRLLVL.

The rearrangement links TRBV28 to TRBJ2-2; no firm D call. There are 14 residues in the CDR3. Deletions cut 10 bases from V and 4 bases from J, with 16 bases between. In germline, CDR1 is MDHEN, CDR2 SYDVKM. In DNA, the CDR3 is TGTGCCATTCAGGTCCCGCTCTCCACCGGGGAGCTGTTTTTT. It is translated as CAIQVPLSTGELFF.

The rearrangement links TRBV9 to TRBJ2-3; weak D call: TRBD1 (6 bases). The CDR3 runs 16 residues. CDR1 SGDLS and CDR2 YYNGEE come from the germline V gene. Deletions cut 0 bases from V and 0 bases from J, with 11 bases between. DNA of the CDR3: TGTGCCAGCAGCGTAGAGGCAGGGACAAGCACAGATACGCAGTATTTT. This codes for CASSVEAGTSTDTQYF.

The CDR3 DNA reads as TGCGCCAGCAGCTTGTTCGGGCCAAGCCAAGAGACCCAGTACTTC. Translation: CASSLFGPSQETQYF. This chain joins TRBV5-1 and TRBJ2-5; D is ambiguous. This CDR3 is 15 amino acids long. Germline CDR1 and CDR2: SGHRS and YFSETQ. The V end lost 1 base, the J end lost 1 base, and 11 bases lay between the germline ends.

The chain links TRBV29-1 to TRBJ2-5; a weak D match, TRBD2 (6 bases). Germline-derived CDR1 and CDR2 are SQVTM and ANQGSEA. The V gene lost 7 bases and the J gene lost 0 bases, with 15 bases spanning the gap. The CDR3 loop spans 14 amino acids. The CDR3 DNA is TGCAGCGCCGACCGGGACTGGGACCAAGAGACCCAGTACTTC. Translating it yields CSADRDWDQETQYF.

This rearrangement joins TRBV5-4 to TRBJ2-1, with a possible D match to TRBD1 (10 bases). Germline-derived CDR1 and CDR2 are SGHNT and YYREEE (reference sequence). V shed 5 bases and J shed 3 bases, with 30 bases lying between them. The CDR3 is made up of 20 amino acids. CDR3 amino acids: CASSSGQGGRLAVNYNEQFF. The CDR3 DNA is TGTGCCAGCAGTTCAGGACAGGGGGGCCGACTAGCGGTAAACTACAATGAGCAGTTCTTC.

The CDR3 is CASSVAHMGDSGTYGYTF. The CDR3, as DNA: TGTGCCAGCAGCGTAGCGCACATGGGAGACAGCGGCACCTATGGCTACACCTTC. V usage is TRBV9 and J usage is TRBJ1-2; maybe TRBD1 (5 bases). The CDR3 has 18 residues. Per germline, CDR1 SGDLS and CDR2 YYNGEE. V shed 0 bases and J shed 4 bases, with 22 bases lying between them.

The sample holds one count of this clone. V is TRBV7-2 and J is TRBJ1-1; maybe TRBD1 (5 bases). Trimming left V 5 bases short and J 5 bases short, with 18 bases between. The CDR3 sequence is 15 residues long. Germline lookup yields CDR1 SGHTA and CDR2 FQGNSA. CDR3 bases: TGTGCCAGCAGCCCCCGCGTAGGGGAAAGGACTGAAGCTTTCTTT. Amino acids: CASSPRVGERTEAFF.

J is TRBJ2-5 and V is TRBV4-2; TRBD1 matches at 12 bases. CDR1 is LGHNA, CDR2 YNFKEQ, per germline. J gave up 4 bases and V 0 bases, and 0 bases lay outside the gene matches. This CDR3 region has 15 residues. This chain's CDR3 is CASSQEGQGAETQYF. CDR3 DNA: TGTGCCAGCAGCCAAGAGGGACAGGGGGCAGAGACCCAGTACTTC.

Only a few counts were recorded for this clone. CDR3: CASSYSGSGNYNEQFF. The CDR3 DNA reads as TGTGCCAGCAGTTACTCGGGTAGCGGGAACTACAATGAGCAGTTCTTC. The chain is built from TRBV6-5 and TRBJ2-1, with TRBD2 identical over 8 bases. V was clipped by 0 bases and J by 3 bases; unmatched bases: 4. Germline lookup yields CDR1 MNHEY and CDR2 SVGAGI. The CDR3 contains 16 residues.

This clone has only a few counts. The V and J genes are TRBV29-1 and TRBJ2-1; tentatively, D is TRBD1 (5 bases). The CDR3 covers 17 residues. Germline V gene data show CDR1 as SQVTM and CDR2 as ANQGSEA. V shed 3 bases and J shed 4 bases, with 22 bases lying between them. The CDR3 DNA is TGCAGCGTTGATACAGGTTCTATGTCTCCTTATTACAATGAGCAGTTCTTC. Translation: CSVDTGSMSPYYNEQFF.

The chain links TRBV7-9 to TRBJ2-7, with a tentative D call TRBD1 (6 bases). Germline-derived CDR1 and CDR2 are SEHNR and FQNEAQ (reference sequence). The CDR3 spans 16 residues. V was cut by 5 bases and J by 2 bases, with 19 bases left in between. The CDR3 region is CASSLLGTPNPYEQYF. Here the CDR3 DNA reads TGTGCCAGCAGCCTCCTCGGGACACCTAACCCCTACGAGCAGTACTTC.

This clone was counted only a few times. The V call is TRBV19, the J call TRBJ1-2, with 8 bases matching TRBD1. Germline CDR1 reads LNHDA; CDR2 reads SQIVND (reference sequence). V lost 6 bases, J lost 3 bases, and 9 bases stayed unmatched. The CDR3 contains 15 residues. CDR3 DNA sequence: TGTGCCAGTAGAAACTACCCGGGACAGGACTATGGCTACACCTTC. This encodes CASRNYPGQDYGYTF.

This clone was recorded a few times. The gene calls are TRBV5-4 and TRBJ2-7, with 7 nucleotides matching TRBD1. The CDR3 length is 15 residues. After removal of 4 bases from V and 4 bases from J, the junction contained 11 bases not matched to a gene. CDR1 and CDR2 from the germline V gene are SGHNT and YYREEE (reference sequence). The CDR3 DNA reads as TGTGCCAGCAGCCGCACAGGGGTCGAAAGGTACGAGCAGTACTTC. Residues: CASSRTGVERYEQYF.

In this sample, this clone turned up once. J is TRBJ2-2 and V is TRBV7-9; possibly TRBD1 or TRBD2 for D (6 bases each). Per the germline V gene, CDR1 is SEHNR and CDR2 is FQNEAQ (reference sequence). The CDR3 has 16 amino acids. V lost 1 base and J lost 2, with 11 bases in between. CDR3 DNA: TGTGCCAGCAGCTTAGAGGGGGGCCCAAACACCGGGGAGCTGTTTTTT. Protein sequence: CASSLEGGPNTGELFF.

A few counts support this clone. V gene TRBV14 combines with J gene TRBJ2-2, with TRBD1 matching 8 bases. CDR3 length: 15 residues. Germline V gives CDR1 SGHDN, CDR2 FVKESK. The V and J ends lost 4 bases and 6 bases, in that order; junction bases with no gene match: 7. CDR3 DNA: TGTGCCAGCAGCCCCGGGACAGGATGGTCCGGGGAGCTGTTTTTT. Residues: CASSPGTGWSGELFF.

V usage is TRBV7-9 and J usage is TRBJ1-3; 7 nucleotides match TRBD1. The trim removed 5 bases at V and 2 bases at J, leaving 6 bases unmatched. Per germline, CDR1 SEHNR and CDR2 FQNEAQ (reference sequence). This CDR3 comprises 15 residues. The CDR3 DNA sequence: TGTGCCAGCAGCCCGCGGGACAGCCCTGGAAACACCATATATTTT. It encodes CASSPRDSPGNTIYF.

The chain uses TRBV2 and TRBJ2-7; D unclear. The germline V gene has CDR1 SNHLY and CDR2 FYNNEI. The length of the CDR3 is 14 residues. The V end lost 6 bases, the J end lost 0 bases, and 12 bases lay between the germline ends. Written as DNA, the CDR3 is TGTGCCAGCAGGGTAGCAGTCCTCTCCTACGAGCAGTACTTC. Amino acids: CASRVAVLSYEQYF.

Many counts were recorded for this clone. The sample has other DNA sequences that encode this CDR3 too. This chain uses TRBV19 with TRBJ2-1; the D gene is possibly TRBD1 (5 bases). This CDR3 has 13 residues. Deletions cut 8 bases from V and 2 bases from J, with 10 bases between. The V gene's germline CDR1 is LNHDA and CDR2 SQIVND (reference sequence). The CDR3 DNA follows: TGTGCCAGTCAGGGTCCTCCCTACAATGAGCAGTTCTTC. Its translation is CASQGPPYNEQFF.

This clone occurred many times. The chain couples TRBV7-9 to TRBJ1-1; tentative D call: TRBD1 (5 bases). The CDR3 has 14 amino acids. In germline, CDR1 is SEHNR, CDR2 FQNEAQ (reference sequence). The germline V and J ends were trimmed by 3 bases and 2 bases, with 10 bases remaining between them. The CDR3 nucleotides are TGTGCCAGCAGCTTCACAGGTTTCAACACTGAAGCTTTCTTT. As protein: CASSFTGFNTEAFF.

The CDR3 bases are TGCGCCAGCAGCTCCGGTGCGGTTTCTAGCACAGATACGCAGTATTTT. Amino acids: CASSSGAVSSTDTQYF. V usage is TRBV5-1 and J usage is TRBJ2-3; D remains unclear. In germline, CDR1 is SGHRS, CDR2 YFSETQ. The V end lost 3 bases, the J end lost 0 bases, and 14 bases lay between the germline ends. CDR3 length: 16 residues.

Concerning this clone itself: The sample holds other DNA sequences that translate to the same CDR3. The chain links TRBV4-3 to TRBJ2-1; D uncertain. The V gene lost 0 bases and the J gene lost 1 base, with 4 bases spanning the gap. The CDR3 extends over 14 amino acids. Per the germline V gene, CDR1 is LGHNA and CDR2 is YSLEER. The CDR3 protein is CASSQDISYNEQFF. The CDR3 nucleotides read TGCGCCAGCAGCCAAGATATTTCCTACAATGAGCAGTTCTTC.

This chain connects TRBV6-4 to TRBJ2-7; D ambiguous. Deletions cut 6 bases from V and 0 bases from J, with 21 bases between. Per germline, CDR1 MRHNA and CDR2 SNTAGT. The length of the CDR3 is 17 residues. As DNA, the CDR3 is TGTGCCAGCAGCCCCACGGCAGTCCAGGCTCTCTCCTACGAGCAGTACTTC. This gives the protein CASSPTAVQALSYEQYF.